This T cell receptor (beta chain) was captured by sequencing in a study of shared clonotypes between healthy human individuals (dated by TCRdb to 2020 to 2022). A note on the overall study: Two women and three men aged 18 to 49 years were included in the cohort. For each donor, CD4 naive and CD4 memory were each run on three plates, CD8 naive on two plates, and CD8 memory on one plate. The study deeply sequenced blood TCR repertoires of about 5 healthy adults to estimate repertoire size and the extent of clonotype sharing between individuals. To increase sequencing depth and limit assay-specific biases, different laboratories used diverse techniques to prepare libraries and sequence TCR repertoires. Each donor's leukapheresis produced roughly between about 0.85 and 10 billion PBMCs.

This clone appeared once. Its antigen is still unknown. Base qualities are missing; no much larger clone stands one base away. TCR CDR3 regions were amplified from genomic DNA by multiplex PCR using the deep immunoSEQ assay. Genomic DNA extracted from each cell subset was distributed evenly over all wells of several immunoSEQ 96-well plates, and each plate served as one replicate. For sorted subsets, 200 to 250 ng of genomic DNA, equivalent to around 29,000 T cell genomes, went into each replicate PCR. Purified libraries were quantified with a Qubit 3.0 fluorometer, sized on a Bioanalyzer 2100, and re-quantified with the KAPA Library Quantification kit. Every immunoSEQ 96-well plate was sequenced on a separate single-read 150-cycle Illumina NextSeq 550 flow cell. On the study's bioinformatics: Because the immunoSEQ output held only junctional sequences and lacked quality scores, the filtering could not match the filtering applied to full-length reads. Sequences were annotated with PyIR, a Python wrapper for IgBLAST v1.9, and V/J genes and CDR3 were assigned using IMGT germline references. Reads were filtered out if the reads had weak V/J assignments (E-value above 1e-6), no CDR3, stop codons, out-of-frame junctions, or ambiguous translated residues. V3J clonotypes were defined as sequences sharing the same inferred V gene, J gene, and CDR3 amino acid sequence. Percentage overlap between repertoires was calculated by dividing the number of shared unique clonotypes by the size of the smaller repertoire. Repertoire richness was assessed with RTK rarefaction, the Chao1 estimator, and Recon v2.1 estimates of unobserved clonotypes. Generation probabilities for all TCRbeta clonotypes obtained by the gDNA method from a handful of donors were computed using OLGA. TCRdb carries this immuneACCESS record with in-frame sequences only. Its versions omit some clonotypes, under half of them owing to an unresolved V gene in the studies checked, with the rest unexplained. The V and J calls and clone size were taken over from that table, and D and trimming were inferred from the DNA. This sample comprises about 1 million clones, roughly 80% of them detected only once. The top ten hold 1.4% of the sample.

Per the germline V gene, SNHLY is the CDR1 and FYNNEI is the CDR2. The germline ends are 11 bases apart after V is trimmed by 6 bases and J by 4 bases. From the cysteine up to the phenylalanine, the CDR3 has a length of 13 residues. Just CDR3 DNA is preserved here, 39 bases in frame from base 1. Donors were healthy HIV-negative adults with no recently reported acute infections or vaccinations. Every donor was a Caucasian adult living in Nashville, Tennessee, USA. CD4+ T cells were enriched by magnetic negative selection; naive cells were then positively selected on CD45RA, and the negative fraction formed the memory subset. After blood collection by leukapheresis, PBMCs were isolated using Ficoll-Histopaque density gradient centrifugation and then cryopreserved in the vapor phase of liquid nitrogen. Analytical flow cytometry was used to check the purity and quantity of every magnetically sorted T cell population. Each sorted fraction had its genomic DNA isolated and then quantified by UV absorbance on a Nanodrop 2000c.

Summary of the overall study and its limitations: Even with the large sequencing depth, rarefaction of the sorted-subset datasets indicated that sequencing was incomplete. Larger estimated clonotype richness was generally found for naive subsets than for memory subsets. Compared with non-shared clonotypes, clonotypes shared by all four sorted-subset donors had higher generation probabilities. Based on pairwise subsampling, the degree of clonotype sharing among donors was expected to be affected by sequencing depth. Sampling was restricted to blood, and TCR repertoires in tissue are likely to differ from TCR repertoires in blood. Because the study included only a small number of donors, the genetic and exposure-history diversity represented was limited. Across a handful of donors, approximately 5% of naive CD4, roughly 3.5% of naive CD8, about 2.3% of memory CD4, and roughly 0.4% of memory CD8 clonotypes were shared.

This clonotype was obtained from a man aged 18 to 29 in good health. The rearranged chain carries TRBV2 and TRBJ2-3; matching of 6 bases hints at TRBD1 as the D gene. Specimen: memory CD4+ T cells sorted from blood. The cell subset or site label, as the study defines it: CD45RA-negative fraction. The DNA sequence is as follows: TGTGCCAGCAGAGCCTCAGGGGCAGATACGCAGTATTTT. Translated, it reads CASRASGADTQYF.